This is a list of T cell receptor beta chains from one sample in a study of blood T cell repertoires in COVID-19. TCRdb's copy holds only in-frame clones and misses some; the assay was immunoSEQ multiplex PCR. The sample records more than 250,000 clones, roughly 85% being singletons. The sequencing sample was made of peripheral blood. The source of these receptors is a man aged 50 to 59 with active or convalescent COVID-19. Both conserved end residues are part of each CDR3. A D gene is named only where the DNA matches it firmly. Clone size is given for some rows only: seen once, a few or many times, or a class if the clone is expanded.

J	size	V	D	CDR3	DNA
TRBJ1-2	.	TRBV7-9	.	CASSPLGLNYGYTF	TGTGCCAGCAGCCCCTTAGGACTTAACTATGGCTACACCTTC
TRBJ1-2	.	TRBV27	TRBD1	CASSFLSQGQGDYGYTF	TGTGCCAGCAGTTTCCTCAGTCAGGGACAGGGGGACTATGGCTACACCTTC
TRBJ2-7	once	TRBV4-3	TRBD1	CASSHHRDSSYEQYF	TGCGCCAGCAGCCATCACCGGGACAGCTCCTACGAGCAGTACTTC
TRBJ2-5	.	TRBV27	TRBD1	CASSFLGQSSETQYF	TGTGCCAGCAGTTTCCTGGGACAGTCATCAGAGACCCAGTACTTC
TRBJ2-3	.	TRBV28	TRBD2	CASSPGTSGSRTDTQYF	TGTGCCAGCAGCCCCGGGACTAGCGGGAGTAGGACAGATACGCAGTATTTT
TRBJ2-3	.	TRBV2	.	CASSVDRGGTDTQYF	TGTGCCAGCAGTGTAGACAGGGGAGGGACAGATACGCAGTATTTT
TRBJ1-4	.	TRBV5-1	TRBD1	CASRGQGGEKLFF	TGCGCCAGCAGAGGACAGGGCGGTGAAAAACTGTTTTTT
TRBJ2-2	.	TRBV29-1	TRBD1	CSVESRQGWAGELFF	TGCAGCGTTGAGTCCAGACAGGGCTGGGCCGGGGAGCTGTTTTTT
TRBJ2-5	.	TRBV3-1/TRBV3-2	.	CASSQGLRGKTQYF	TGTGCCAGCAGCCAAGGGTTGAGGGGGAAGACCCAGTACTTC
TRBJ1-3	few	TRBV19	.	CASSPIGNTIYF	TGTGCCAGTAGCCCCATCGGAAACACCATATATTTT
TRBJ2-1	.	TRBV24-1	TRBD2	CATGEGEWHNEQFF	TGTGCCACCGGGGAGGGAGAATGGCACAATGAGCAGTTCTTC
TRBJ1-4	.	TRBV7-9	.	CASRQGQSNEKLFF	TGTGCCAGCAGACAGGGCCAGTCTAATGAAAAACTGTTTTTT
TRBJ2-1	.	TRBV7-2	.	CASSLDRGRGVNEQFF	TGTGCCAGCAGCTTAGATCGGGGCAGGGGCGTAAATGAGCAGTTCTTC
TRBJ2-7	.	TRBV6-2/TRBV6-3	TRBD2	CASSYSAGGVYEQYF	TGTGCCAGCAGTTACTCGGCGGGAGGAGTCTACGAGCAGTACTTC
TRBJ2-1	.	TRBV11-2	.	CASSLSGSSYYNEQFF	TGTGCCAGCAGCTTGAGCGGGTCCTCGTACTACAATGAGCAGTTCTTC
TRBJ1-3	.	TRBV19	.	CASSTRQANTGNTIYF	TGTGCCAGTAGTACGCGACAGGCAAACACTGGAAACACCATATATTTT
TRBJ2-1	.	TRBV7-2	.	CASSLEGLVDNEQFF	TGTGCCAGCAGCTTAGAGGGGCTCGTGGATAATGAGCAGTTCTTC
TRBJ2-4	.	TRBV6-5	.	CASSRGVEGLQYF	TGTGCCAGCAGCAGGGGAGTCGAAGGCCTTCAGTACTTC
TRBJ2-1	once	TRBV27	TRBD1	CASSPSGTGGGEQFF	TGTGCCAGCAGTCCCTCTGGGACAGGGGGCGGTGAGCAGTTCTTC
TRBJ1-2	.	TRBV19	.	CASSIGQRTGSSYGYTF	TGTGCCAGTAGTATAGGACAGCGAACAGGCAGTTCCTATGGCTACACCTTC
TRBJ2-7	.	TRBV12-3/TRBV12-4	TRBD2	CASSFLAGVEQYF	TGTGCCAGCAGTTTCCTAGCGGGAGTGGAGCAGTACTTC
TRBJ1-5	.	TRBV6-1	.	CARARSGQYYQPQHF	TGTGCCAGGGCAAGATCTGGACAGTATTATCAGCCCCAGCATTTT
TRBJ2-1	.	TRBV7-7	.	CASSLAGEGTGLGEQFF	TGTGCTAGCAGCTTAGCGGGAGAAGGGACAGGGCTAGGTGAGCAGTTCTTC
TRBJ2-3	.	TRBV5-4	TRBD1	CASSLDRGPGDTQYF	TGTGCCAGCAGCTTGGACAGGGGGCCTGGAGATACGCAGTATTTT
TRBJ1-4	.	TRBV6-2/TRBV6-3	TRBD1	CASSYATGSRGEKLFF	TGTGCCAGCAGTTACGCGACAGGGTCCAGGGGTGAAAAACTGTTTTTT
TRBJ2-1	.	TRBV18	TRBD1	CASSQTGGASYNEQFF	TGTGCCAGCTCACAAACAGGGGGCGCATCCTACAATGAGCAGTTCTTC
TRBJ2-1	few	TRBV30	.	CAWSVGRAEQFF	TGTGCCTGGAGTGTAGGGCGGGCTGAGCAGTTCTTC
TRBJ2-5	.	TRBV28	.	CASSDEVHLDRETQYF	TGTGCCAGCAGTGATGAGGTCCACTTGGATCGGGAGACCCAGTACTTC
TRBJ2-1	.	TRBV19	TRBD2	CASSSASTSRSYNEQFF	TGTGCCAGTAGTTCCGCGTCGACTAGCCGTTCCTACAATGAGCAGTTCTTC
TRBJ2-1	.	TRBV2	TRBD2	CASSEMVAGGSSYNEQFF	TGTGCCAGCAGTGAGATGGTAGCGGGGGGGAGCTCCTACAATGAGCAGTTCTTC
TRBJ1-1	.	TRBV5-1	.	CASSLGREYPEAFF	TGCGCCAGCAGCTTGGGCAGGGAATACCCTGAAGCCTTCTTT
TRBJ2-1	.	TRBV15	.	CATSRPPSVGDNEQFF	TGTGCCACCAGCAGACCCCCTTCTGTAGGAGATAATGAGCAGTTCTTC
TRBJ2-7	.	TRBV27	.	CASSLLRPEDEQYF	TGTGCCAGCAGTCTCCTCAGGCCGGAGGACGAGCAGTACTTC
TRBJ2-7	.	TRBV5-8	TRBD1	CASSFRSRDRAKSSYEQYF	TGTGCCAGCAGCTTTAGGTCCCGGGACAGGGCCAAAAGCTCCTACGAGCAGTACTTC
TRBJ2-1	.	TRBV11-3	TRBD2	CASSSSPLASNEQFF	TGTGCCAGCAGCTCCTCCCCACTAGCGAGCAATGAGCAGTTCTTC
TRBJ2-1	.	TRBV5-1	TRBD1	CASSLFSRQGRSYNEQFF	TGCGCCAGCAGCTTGTTCTCCCGACAGGGGAGGTCCTACAATGAGCAGTTCTTC
TRBJ2-7	once	TRBV11-2	TRBD1	CASSLTGVPYEQYF	TGTGCCAGCAGCTTGACAGGGGTCCCCTACGAGCAGTACTTC
TRBJ1-5	few	TRBV2	TRBD1	CASSTDRGQPQHF	TGTGCCAGCTCTACGGACAGGGGGCAGCCCCAGCATTTT
TRBJ2-5	.	TRBV6-5	TRBD1	CASSRTFTGGETQYF	TGTGCCAGCAGTCGAACGTTCACAGGGGGAGAGACCCAGTACTTC
TRBJ2-1	.	TRBV18	.	CASSPRASLGNEQFF	TGTGCCAGCTCACCACGGGCTAGCCTAGGCAATGAGCAGTTCTTC
TRBJ1-2	.	TRBV28	TRBD1	CASSLSGGYGYTF	TGTGCCAGCAGTTTATCAGGGGGCTATGGCTACACCTTC
TRBJ2-6	.	TRBV30	.	CAWGQFSGANVLTF	TGTGCCTGGGGACAGTTCTCTGGGGCCAACGTCCTGACTTTC
TRBJ1-5	.	TRBV7-7	TRBD1	CASSLAGGGYSNQPQHF	TGTGCTAGCAGCTTAGCCGGAGGGGGCTATAGCAATCAGCCCCAGCATTTT
TRBJ1-5	.	TRBV3-1/TRBV3-2	TRBD1	CASSRGQGSNQPQHF	TGTGCCAGCAGCCGTGGACAGGGAAGCAATCAGCCCCAGCATTTT
TRBJ1-1	few	TRBV6-6	TRBD1	CASNPRQGRKNTEAFF	TGTGCCAGCAACCCACGACAGGGGCGGAAGAACACTGAAGCTTTCTTT
TRBJ2-7	.	TRBV10-3	TRBD2	CAIGTSGSSGYEQYF	TGTGCCATCGGGACTAGCGGGAGTTCGGGCTACGAGCAGTACTTC
TRBJ2-5	.	TRBV29-1	TRBD2	CSVGGQRLAGSETQYF	TGCAGCGTTGGGGGCCAGAGACTAGCGGGATCGGAGACCCAGTACTTC
TRBJ1-4	.	TRBV7-9	TRBD1	CASSLGQGKGRNEKLFF	TGTGCCAGCAGCTTGGGACAGGGCAAAGGTCGGAATGAAAAACTGTTTTTT
TRBJ2-3	.	TRBV10-2	TRBD2	CASKGSSGRAGTDTQYF	TGCGCCAGCAAAGGATCTAGCGGGAGGGCCGGCACAGATACGCAGTATTTT
TRBJ1-2	.	TRBV14	.	CASSFRREGTNYGYTF	TGTGCCAGCAGCTTCCGACGGGAGGGGACTAACTATGGCTACACCTTC
TRBJ2-7	.	TRBV25-1	TRBD1	CASSPPGQVWYEQYF	TGTGCCAGCAGTCCCCCGGGACAGGTCTGGTACGAGCAGTACTTC
TRBJ2-3	.	TRBV11-2	TRBD1	CASSLGGTGTDTQYF	TGTGCCAGCAGCTTAGGAGGGACAGGCACAGATACGCAGTATTTT
TRBJ1-2	.	TRBV5-4	.	CASSFRQGGPYGYTF	TGTGCCAGCAGCTTTCGCCAGGGTGGTCCCTATGGCTACACCTTC
TRBJ1-1	.	TRBV23-1	TRBD1	CASSPPGQGFMNTEAFF	TGCGCCAGCAGTCCTCCGGGACAGGGGTTCATGAACACTGAAGCTTTCTTT
TRBJ1-4	.	TRBV28	.	CASSLSRGRFEKLFF	TGTGCCAGCAGTCTCTCCAGGGGCAGATTCGAAAAACTGTTTTTT
TRBJ1-4	.	TRBV5-1	.	CASSLAAGDEKLFF	TGCGCCAGCAGCTTGGCGGCAGGGGATGAAAAACTGTTTTTT
TRBJ2-2	many	TRBV24-1	.	CATSDRRGPTGELFF	TGTGCCACCAGTGATAGGCGGGGACCCACCGGGGAGCTGTTTTTT
TRBJ1-2	.	TRBV18	.	CASSRLGTEGYGYTF	TGTGCCAGCTCAAGGCTCGGGACGGAGGGCTATGGCTACACCTTC
TRBJ2-5	few	TRBV3-1/TRBV3-2	.	CASSHDGTPPQYF	TGTGCCAGCAGCCACGATGGGACTCCCCCGCAGTACTTC
TRBJ2-1	.	TRBV28	.	CASSPPRGLRSLEQFF	TGTGCCAGCAGTCCCCCTCGGGGACTCCGCTCCCTTGAGCAGTTCTTC